The 20 T cell receptor beta chains below were found in one sample sequenced in a study of blood T cell repertoires in COVID-19. TCRdb keeps only in-frame clones here, not all; method: immunoSEQ multiplex PCR. The table lists 85,000 to 100,000 clones, roughly 86% of them singletons, with over 10% in the top ten. The sequenced sample was peripheral blood. The receptors stem from a woman aged 55-70 years in a cohort sampled during active or convalescent COVID-19.

The chain employs TRBV3-1 (or the pseudogene TRBV3-2) and TRBJ2-7, with D possibly being TRBD1 (5 bases). Germline values: CDR1 LGHDT, CDR2 YNNKEL (reference sequence). The CDR3 sequence is 13 residues long. V lost 1 base, J lost 3 bases, and 7 bases lay in between. DNA for the CDR3: TGTGCCAGCAGCCAAGTTGACAGCTACGAGCAGTACTTC. Residues: CASSQVDSYEQYF.

The V and J genes are TRBV19 and TRBJ2-1, with 12 bases matching TRBD2. Germline CDR1 is LNHDA and CDR2 is SQIVND (reference sequence). Trimming at V came to 1 base and at J to 3 bases, leaving 7 bases not matched to a gene. This CDR3 spans 18 amino acids. As DNA, the CDR3 is TGTGCCAGTAGTATAGGGCTAGCGGGGGGGCCAAACTACAATGAGCAGTTCTTC. Its translation is CASSIGLAGGPNYNEQFF.

This chain joins TRBV7-9 and TRBJ1-4; 8 nucleotides match TRBD1. In germline, CDR1 is SEHNR, CDR2 FQNEAQ (reference sequence). This CDR3 region has 16 residues. Germline trimming cut 5 bases from V and 6 bases from J; bases unmatched to any gene: 11. The CDR3 loop is CASSQLGDRRDEKLFF. The CDR3 nucleotides read TGTGCCAGCAGCCAGTTGGGGGACAGGAGGGATGAAAAACTGTTTTTT.

This clone was seen only once. The CDR3: CASRGGQLNTEAFF. The CDR3 DNA reads TGTGCCAGCAGGGGCGGACAGTTGAACACTGAAGCTTTCTTT. V usage is TRBV5-4 and J usage is TRBJ1-1, with a possible D match to TRBD1 (6 bases). CDR3 length equals 14 residues. The ends were cut back, 5 bases at V and 0 bases at J, with 11 bases in the middle. CDR1 SGHNT and CDR2 YYREEE come from the germline V gene (reference sequence).

The chain uses TRBV3-1 (or the pseudogene TRBV3-2) and TRBJ1-2; D possibly corresponds to TRBD1 (6 bases). The CDR3 is 15 residues long. From germline, CDR1 is LGHDT and CDR2 YNNKEL (reference sequence). Trimming took off 3 bases at V and 3 bases at J, with 14 bases between the two ends. CDR3 nucleotide sequence: TGTGCCAGCAGCCACACCGGGACATTCGACTATGGCTACACCTTC. It yields the protein CASSHTGTFDYGYTF.

V usage is TRBV12-3 or TRBV12-4 and J usage is TRBJ1-4; no definite D call. There are 13 residues in the CDR3. Trimming pared 4 bases from V and 6 bases from J, leaving 9 bases between. DNA of the CDR3: TGTGCCAGCAGTTCGGGGTTCTATGAAAAACTGTTTTTT. This codes for CASSSGFYEKLFF.

The V gene is TRBV5-5, the J gene TRBJ1-3; 9 positions match TRBD1. V lost 4 bases and J lost 3; bases outside the gene matches: 8. The CDR3 has 16 residues. Germline loops: CDR1 SGHKS, CDR2 YYEKEE (reference sequence). The CDR3 here is CASSPGTGIGGNTIYF. DNA of the CDR3: TGTGCCAGCAGCCCAGGGACAGGGATCGGTGGAAACACCATATATTTT.

The rearrangement links TRBV18 to TRBJ2-1; D gene uncertain. The ends were cut back, 0 bases at V and 3 bases at J, with 6 bases in the middle. There are 14 residues in the CDR3. Per germline, CDR1 KGHSH and CDR2 LQKENI. The CDR3 loop is CASSPPSLYNEQFF. The CDR3 nucleotides are TGTGCCAGCTCACCACCGTCCCTCTACAATGAGCAGTTCTTC.

The sample holds a few counts of this clone. The chain is built from TRBV10-2 and TRBJ1-6; maybe TRBD1 (6 bases). This CDR3 comprises 14 residues. Germline V gives CDR1 WSHSY, CDR2 SAAADI. V was shortened by 3 bases and J by 6 bases, with 9 bases between the two germline ends. CDR3 nucleotides: TGCGCCAGCAGTGAAAGGACAGTTAATTCACCCCTCCACTTT. This sequence encodes CASSERTVNSPLHF.

V gene TRBV7-2 combines with J gene TRBJ2-7; TRBD2 aligns across 11 bases. CDR1 and CDR2 from the germline V gene are SGHTA and FQGNSA. Losses at the gene ends were 4 bases for V and 0 bases for J; bases not matched to a gene: 5. The CDR3 loop spans 16 amino acids. The DNA of the CDR3 is TGTGCCAGCAGCTCGGGACTAGCGGATTACTCCTACGAGCAGTACTTC. Its protein product is CASSSGLADYSYEQYF.

The chain links TRBV4-1 to TRBJ1-1; perhaps TRBD1 as D (5 bases). V shed 0 bases and J shed 4 bases, with 9 bases lying between them. The CDR3 covers 14 residues. Germline CDR1 reads MGHRA; CDR2 reads YSYEKL. The CDR3 bases are TGCGCCAGCAGCCAAGAACCCAGGGCCACTGAAGCTTTCTTT. This sequence encodes CASSQEPRATEAFF.

This chain joins TRBV2 and TRBJ2-7; D gene unclear. This CDR3 spans 11 amino acids. The germline V gene has CDR1 SNHLY and CDR2 FYNNEI. V lost 8 bases and J lost 4, with 9 bases in between. CDR3 nucleotides: TGTGCCAGCGAGAGGAATTACGAGCAGTACTTC. It is translated as CASERNYEQYF.

This clone has a single count. This chain connects TRBV2 to TRBJ2-7; TRBD1 aligns across 8 bases. CDR3 length: 14 amino acids. The germline CDR1 and CDR2 sequences are SNHLY and FYNNEI. V was clipped by 5 bases and J by 2 bases; unmatched bases: 5. The CDR3 bases are TGTGCCAGCAGTCAACGACAGGGGCCCTACGAGCAGTACTTC. Translation gives CASSQRQGPYEQYF.

The rearrangement uses TRBV5-1 and TRBJ2-7; no reliable D call. CDR3 length: 14 amino acids. Germline assignment: CDR1 SGHRS and CDR2 YFSETQ. V gave up 4 bases and J gave up 0 bases, with 11 bases separating them. The CDR3 coding sequence is TGCGCCAGCAGCAAAGTCCTAAGCTCCTACGAGCAGTACTTC. This encodes CASSKVLSSYEQYF.

In its sample, this clone was seen a few times. The genes are TRBV4-2 and TRBJ2-1; 9 nucleotides align to TRBD2. Germline V gene data show CDR1 as LGHNA and CDR2 as YNFKEQ. V shed 1 base and J 7 bases; nucleotides not matched to a gene: 14. The CDR3 length is 18 residues. In nucleotides, the CDR3 is TGTGCCAGCAGCCAAGTTTTATTAACGAGCGGGAGGAGGAATGAGCAGTTCTTC. Its translation is CASSQVLLTSGRRNEQFF.

The chain has TRBV10-2 and TRBJ1-1; TRBD1 matches at 7 bases. The germline V gene has CDR1 WSHSY and CDR2 SAAADI. V lost 3 bases, J lost 2 bases, and 9 bases stayed unmatched. There are 16 residues in the CDR3. CDR3 DNA: TGCGCCAGCAGTGACCGGGACAGAGGGGTTAACACTGAAGCTTTCTTT. Translated, it gives CASSDRDRGVNTEAFF.

The chain links TRBV7-3 to TRBJ1-6; D unclear. Trimming took 5 bases from V and 3 from J, leaving 5 bases between them. Germline V gene lookup returns CDR1 SGHTA and CDR2 FQGTGA. The CDR3 is made up of 13 amino acids. The CDR3 loop is CASSASYNSPLHF. The CDR3 DNA reads TGTGCCAGCAGCGCGAGCTATAATTCACCCCTCCACTTT.

This chain joins TRBV7-9 and TRBJ2-7, with D perhaps TRBD1 (6 bases). CDR3 length: 14 residues. Germline V lookup: CDR1 SEHNR, CDR2 FQNEAQ (reference sequence). V lost 11 bases and J 3 bases, leaving 20 bases between the germline ends. CDR3 sequence (DNA): TGTGCCCTAAGTAGGGGGAAGGGGTACTACGAGCAGTACTTC. Translated, it gives CALSRGKGYYEQYF.

This chain joins TRBV7-2 and TRBJ1-2; tentatively, D is TRBD1 (5 bases). The germline V gene has CDR1 SGHTA and CDR2 FQGNSA. The ends were cut back, 2 bases at V and 7 bases at J, with 14 bases in the middle. CDR3 length equals 14 residues. CDR3 coding DNA: TGTGCCAGCAGCTTAAATAGCGGGGGGAGTGGCTACACCTTC. This codes for CASSLNSGGSGYTF.

The chain uses TRBV19 and TRBJ1-2, with 9 positions matching TRBD1. This CDR3 is built from 15 residues. CDR1 is LNHDA and CDR2 is SQIVND in the germline V gene (reference sequence). Trimming cost V 4 bases and J 0 bases; bases outside gene matches: 3. CDR3 sequence: CASSKDRGTNYGYTF. CDR3 nucleotides: TGTGCCAGTAGTAAGGACAGGGGCACTAACTATGGCTACACCTTC.